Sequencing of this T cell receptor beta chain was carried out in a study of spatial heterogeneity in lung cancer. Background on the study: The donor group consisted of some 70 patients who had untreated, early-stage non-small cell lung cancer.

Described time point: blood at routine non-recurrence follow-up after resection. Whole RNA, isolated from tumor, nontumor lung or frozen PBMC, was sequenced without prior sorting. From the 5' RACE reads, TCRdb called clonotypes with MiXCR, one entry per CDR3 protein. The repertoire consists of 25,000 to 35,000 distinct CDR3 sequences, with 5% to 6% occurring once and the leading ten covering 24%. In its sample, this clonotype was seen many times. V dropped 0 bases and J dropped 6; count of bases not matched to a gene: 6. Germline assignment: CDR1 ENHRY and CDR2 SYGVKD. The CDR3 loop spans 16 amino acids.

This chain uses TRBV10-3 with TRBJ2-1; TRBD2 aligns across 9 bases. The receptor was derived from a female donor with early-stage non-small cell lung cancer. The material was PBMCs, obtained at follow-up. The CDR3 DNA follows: TGTGCCATCAGTGAGTCATCGCTAGCGGGGACCAATGAGCAGTTCTTC. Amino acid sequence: CAISESSLAGTNEQFF.